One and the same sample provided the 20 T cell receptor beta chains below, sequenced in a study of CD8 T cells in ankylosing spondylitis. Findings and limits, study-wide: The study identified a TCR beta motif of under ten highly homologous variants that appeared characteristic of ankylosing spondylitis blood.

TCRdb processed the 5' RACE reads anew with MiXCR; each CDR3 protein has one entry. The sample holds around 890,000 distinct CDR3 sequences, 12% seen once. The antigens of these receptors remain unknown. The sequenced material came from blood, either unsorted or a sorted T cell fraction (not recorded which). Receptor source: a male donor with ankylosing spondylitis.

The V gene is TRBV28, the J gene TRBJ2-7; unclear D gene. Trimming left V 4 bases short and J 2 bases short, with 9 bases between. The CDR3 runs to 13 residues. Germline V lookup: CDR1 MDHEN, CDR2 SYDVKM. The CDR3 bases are TGTGCCAGCAGTTCGGGTGTCACCTACGAGCAGTACTTC. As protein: CASSSGVTYEQYF.

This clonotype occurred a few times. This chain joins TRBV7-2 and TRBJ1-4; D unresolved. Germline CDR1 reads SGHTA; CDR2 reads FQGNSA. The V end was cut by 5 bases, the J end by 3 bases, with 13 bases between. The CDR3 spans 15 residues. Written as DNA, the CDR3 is TGTGCCAGCAGCCAACTCGGGTACCCTAATGAAAAACTGTTTTTT. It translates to CASSQLGYPNEKLFF.

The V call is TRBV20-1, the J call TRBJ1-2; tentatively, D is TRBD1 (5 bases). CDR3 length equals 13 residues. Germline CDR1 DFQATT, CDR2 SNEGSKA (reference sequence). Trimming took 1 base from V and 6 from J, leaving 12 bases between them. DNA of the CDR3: TGCAGTGCTAGAGGGGGGTGGAGGGATGGCTACACCTTC. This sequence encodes CSARGGWRDGYTF.

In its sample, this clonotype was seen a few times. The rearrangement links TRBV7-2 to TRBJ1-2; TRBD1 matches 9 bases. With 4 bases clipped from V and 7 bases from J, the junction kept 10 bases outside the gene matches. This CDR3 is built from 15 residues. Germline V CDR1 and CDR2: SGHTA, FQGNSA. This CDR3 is CASSWGQGERGGYTF. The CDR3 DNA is TGTGCCAGCAGCTGGGGACAGGGAGAGAGAGGTGGCTACACCTTC.

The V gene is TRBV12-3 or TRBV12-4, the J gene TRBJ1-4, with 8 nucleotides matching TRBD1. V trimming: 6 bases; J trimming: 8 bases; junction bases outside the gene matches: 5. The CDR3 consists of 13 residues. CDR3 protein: CASRGQVGEKLFF. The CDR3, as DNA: TGTGCCAGCAGGGGACAGGTCGGGGAAAAACTGTTTTTT.

CDR3 protein: CASSPGGGLANTEAFF. The CDR3 DNA reads as TGTGCCAGCAGCCCCGGGGGGGGGCTGGCGAACACTGAAGCTTTCTTT. The chain couples TRBV7-9 to TRBJ1-1; TRBD1 is a possible D gene (6 bases). Germline lookup yields CDR1 SEHNR and CDR2 FQNEAQ (reference sequence). V dropped 5 bases and J dropped 1 base, with 17 bases sitting between them. The CDR3 runs to 16 residues.

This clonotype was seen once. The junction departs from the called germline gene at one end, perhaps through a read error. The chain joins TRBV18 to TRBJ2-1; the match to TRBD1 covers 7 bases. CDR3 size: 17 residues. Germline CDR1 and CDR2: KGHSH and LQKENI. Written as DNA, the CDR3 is TGTGCCAGCTCCCCACCCCTCGGTAGGGGGCGCGACAATGAGCAGTTCTTC. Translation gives CASSPPLGRGRDNEQFF.

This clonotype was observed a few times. CDR3 nucleotide sequence: TGTGCCAGCAGCTTAGCACTAGCGGGGGGTAAGCGGGATACGCAGTATTTT. This gives the protein CASSLALAGGKRDTQYF. The chain uses TRBV7-2 and TRBJ2-3, with 12 nucleotides matching TRBD2. The V segment lost 0 bases and the J segment 6 bases; nucleotides outside the gene matches: 7. CDR3 length equals 17 residues. Germline assignment: CDR1 SGHTA and CDR2 FQGNSA.

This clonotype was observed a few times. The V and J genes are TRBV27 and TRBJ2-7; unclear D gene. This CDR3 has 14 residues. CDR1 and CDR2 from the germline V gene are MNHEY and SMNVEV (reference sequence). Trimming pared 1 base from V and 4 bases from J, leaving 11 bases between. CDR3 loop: CASSLFGPAYEQYF. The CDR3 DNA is TGTGCCAGCAGTTTATTTGGACCCGCTTACGAGCAGTACTTC.

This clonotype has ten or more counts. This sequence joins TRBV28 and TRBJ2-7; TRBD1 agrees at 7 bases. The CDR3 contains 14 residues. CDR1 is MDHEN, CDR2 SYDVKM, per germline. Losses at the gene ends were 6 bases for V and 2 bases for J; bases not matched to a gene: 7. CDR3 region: CASSPTGTAYEQYF. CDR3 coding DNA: TGTGCCAGCAGCCCGACCGGGACAGCCTACGAGCAGTACTTC.

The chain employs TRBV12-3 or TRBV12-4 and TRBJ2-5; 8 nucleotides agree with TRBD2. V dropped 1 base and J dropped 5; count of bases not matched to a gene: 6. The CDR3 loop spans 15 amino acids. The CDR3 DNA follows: TGTGCCAGCAGTTTAGATCGCGGGAGGATCGAGACCCAGTACTTC. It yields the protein CASSLDRGRIETQYF.

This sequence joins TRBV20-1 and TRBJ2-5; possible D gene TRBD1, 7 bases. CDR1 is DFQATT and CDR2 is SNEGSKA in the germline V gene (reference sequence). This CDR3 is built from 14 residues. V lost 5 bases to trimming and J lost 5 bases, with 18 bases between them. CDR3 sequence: CSAEFRAGGETQYF. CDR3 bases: TGCAGTGCTGAATTTCGGGCAGGGGGGGAGACCCAGTACTTC.

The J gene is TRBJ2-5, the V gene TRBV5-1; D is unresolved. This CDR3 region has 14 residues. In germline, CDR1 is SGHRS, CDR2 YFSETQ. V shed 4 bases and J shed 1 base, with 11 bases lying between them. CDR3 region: CASSTGMGQETQYF. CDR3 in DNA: TGCGCCAGCAGCACGGGTATGGGCCAAGAGACCCAGTACTTC.

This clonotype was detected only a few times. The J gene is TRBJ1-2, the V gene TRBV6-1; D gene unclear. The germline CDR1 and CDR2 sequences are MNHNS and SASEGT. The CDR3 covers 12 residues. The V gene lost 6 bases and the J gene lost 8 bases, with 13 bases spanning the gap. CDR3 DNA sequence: TGTGCCAGCAGCACGGACCGAGAGGGCTACACCTTC. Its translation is CASSTDREGYTF.

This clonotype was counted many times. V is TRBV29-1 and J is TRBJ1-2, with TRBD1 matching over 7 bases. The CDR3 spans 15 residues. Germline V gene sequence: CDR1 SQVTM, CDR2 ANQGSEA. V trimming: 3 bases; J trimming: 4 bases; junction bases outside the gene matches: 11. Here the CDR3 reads CSVDRGQGVVYGYTF. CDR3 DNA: TGCAGCGTTGATAGGGGGCAAGGAGTTGTCTATGGCTACACCTTC.

In DNA form, the CDR3 reads TGCAGTGCTAGTTGGCAGGGAGGGGAAAAACTGTTTTTT. Translated: CSASWQGGEKLFF. The chain employs TRBV20-1 and TRBJ1-4; maybe TRBD1 (5 bases). The ends were cut back, 3 bases at V and 8 bases at J, with 13 bases in the middle. In germline, CDR1 is DFQATT, CDR2 SNEGSKA (reference sequence). This CDR3 has 13 amino acids.

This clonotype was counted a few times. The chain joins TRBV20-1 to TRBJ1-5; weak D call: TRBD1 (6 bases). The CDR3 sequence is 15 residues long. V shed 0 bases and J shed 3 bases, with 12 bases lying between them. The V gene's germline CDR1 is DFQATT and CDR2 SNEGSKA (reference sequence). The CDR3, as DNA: TGCAGTGCTAGAGACCCGAGGGGGATCAATCAGCCCCAGCATTTT. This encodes CSARDPRGINQPQHF.

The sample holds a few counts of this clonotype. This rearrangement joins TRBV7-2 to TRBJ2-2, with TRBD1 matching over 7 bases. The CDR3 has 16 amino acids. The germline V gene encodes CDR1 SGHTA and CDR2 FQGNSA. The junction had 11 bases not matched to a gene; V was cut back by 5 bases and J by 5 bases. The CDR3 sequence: CASSAPQGYLTGELFF. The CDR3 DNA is TGTGCCAGCAGCGCGCCACAGGGGTACTTAACCGGGGAGCTGTTTTTT.

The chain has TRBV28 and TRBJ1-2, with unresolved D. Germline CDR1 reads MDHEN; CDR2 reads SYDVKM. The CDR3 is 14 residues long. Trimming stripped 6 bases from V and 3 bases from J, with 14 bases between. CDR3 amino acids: CASSQAHNDYGYTF. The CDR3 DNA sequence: TGTGCCAGCAGCCAGGCCCATAACGACTATGGCTACACCTTC.

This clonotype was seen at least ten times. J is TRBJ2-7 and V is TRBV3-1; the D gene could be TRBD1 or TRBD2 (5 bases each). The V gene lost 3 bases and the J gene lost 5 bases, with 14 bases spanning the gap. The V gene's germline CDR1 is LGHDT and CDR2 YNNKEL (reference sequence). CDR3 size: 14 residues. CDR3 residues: CASSHRDPPDEQYF. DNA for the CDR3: TGTGCCAGCAGCCATAGGGACCCTCCGGACGAGCAGTACTTC.